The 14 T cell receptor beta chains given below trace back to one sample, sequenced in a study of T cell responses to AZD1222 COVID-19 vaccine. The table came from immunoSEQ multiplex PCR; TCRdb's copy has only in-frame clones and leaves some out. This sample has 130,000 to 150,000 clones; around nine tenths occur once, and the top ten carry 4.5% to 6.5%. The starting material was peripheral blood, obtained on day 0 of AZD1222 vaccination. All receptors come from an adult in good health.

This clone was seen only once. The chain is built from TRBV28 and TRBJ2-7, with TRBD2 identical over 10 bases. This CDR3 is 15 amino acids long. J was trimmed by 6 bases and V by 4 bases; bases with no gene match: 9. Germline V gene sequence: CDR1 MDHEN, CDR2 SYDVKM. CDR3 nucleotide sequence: TGTGCCAGCAGTTCTAGCGGGAGAGCGAACTCCGAGCAGTACTTC. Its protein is CASSSSGRANSEQYF.

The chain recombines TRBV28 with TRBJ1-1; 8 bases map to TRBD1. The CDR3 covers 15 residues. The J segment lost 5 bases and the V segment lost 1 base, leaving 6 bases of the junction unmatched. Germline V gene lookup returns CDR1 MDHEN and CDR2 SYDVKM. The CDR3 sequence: CASSLYQGANTEAFF. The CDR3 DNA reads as TGTGCCAGCAGTTTATACCAGGGGGCAAATACTGAAGCTTTCTTT.

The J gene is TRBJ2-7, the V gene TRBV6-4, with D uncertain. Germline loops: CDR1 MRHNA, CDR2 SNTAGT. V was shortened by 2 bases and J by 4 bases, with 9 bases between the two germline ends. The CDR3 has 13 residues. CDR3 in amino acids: CASSDPMAYEQYF. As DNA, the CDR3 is TGTGCCAGCAGTGACCCTATGGCTTACGAGCAGTACTTC.

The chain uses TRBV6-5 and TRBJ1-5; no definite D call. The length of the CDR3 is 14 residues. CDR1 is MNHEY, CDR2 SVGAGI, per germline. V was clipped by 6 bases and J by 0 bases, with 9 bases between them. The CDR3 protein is CASSQGYSNQPQHF. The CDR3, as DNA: TGTGCCAGCAGCCAAGGCTATAGCAATCAGCCCCAGCATTTT.

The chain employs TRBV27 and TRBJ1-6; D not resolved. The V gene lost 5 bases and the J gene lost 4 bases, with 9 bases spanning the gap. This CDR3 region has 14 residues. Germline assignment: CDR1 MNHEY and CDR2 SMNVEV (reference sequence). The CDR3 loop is CASSPPGYNSPLHF. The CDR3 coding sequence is TGTGCCAGCAGTCCTCCGGGTTATAATTCACCCCTCCACTTT.

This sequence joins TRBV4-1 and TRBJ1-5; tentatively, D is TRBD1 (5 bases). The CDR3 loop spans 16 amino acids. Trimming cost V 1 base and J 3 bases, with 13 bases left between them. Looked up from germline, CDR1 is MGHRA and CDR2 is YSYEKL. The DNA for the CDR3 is TGCGCCAGCAGCCAAGTCGCGGGGACTGCCAATCAGCCCCAGCATTTT. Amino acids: CASSQVAGTANQPQHF.

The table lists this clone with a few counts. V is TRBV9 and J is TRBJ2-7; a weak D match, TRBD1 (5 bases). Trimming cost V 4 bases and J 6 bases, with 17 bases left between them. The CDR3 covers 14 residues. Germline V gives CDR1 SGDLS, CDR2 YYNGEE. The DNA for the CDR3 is TGTGCCAGCAGCCCTTATTTCAGGGTTTCCGAGCAGTACTTC. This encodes CASSPYFRVSEQYF.

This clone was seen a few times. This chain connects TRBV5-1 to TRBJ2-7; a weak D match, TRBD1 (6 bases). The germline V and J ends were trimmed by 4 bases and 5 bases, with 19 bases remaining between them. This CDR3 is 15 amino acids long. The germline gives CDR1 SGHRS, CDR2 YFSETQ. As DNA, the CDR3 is TGCGCCAGCAGCCCGACAGGAGACATTTTCAACGAGCAGTACTTC. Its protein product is CASSPTGDIFNEQYF.

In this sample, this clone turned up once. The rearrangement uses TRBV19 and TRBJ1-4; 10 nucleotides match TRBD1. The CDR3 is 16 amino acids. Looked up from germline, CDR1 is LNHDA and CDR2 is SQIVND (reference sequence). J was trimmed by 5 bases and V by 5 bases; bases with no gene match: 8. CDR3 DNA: TGTGCCAGTAGTTCTGGACAGGGGGATTACAATGAAAAACTGTTTTTT. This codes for CASSSGQGDYNEKLFF.

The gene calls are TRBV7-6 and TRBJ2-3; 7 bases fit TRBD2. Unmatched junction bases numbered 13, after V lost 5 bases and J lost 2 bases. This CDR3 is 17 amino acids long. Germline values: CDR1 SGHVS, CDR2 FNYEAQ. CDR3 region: CASSDGAGGRSTDTQYF. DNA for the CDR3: TGTGCCAGCAGCGACGGTGCCGGGGGGAGGTCCACAGATACGCAGTATTTT.

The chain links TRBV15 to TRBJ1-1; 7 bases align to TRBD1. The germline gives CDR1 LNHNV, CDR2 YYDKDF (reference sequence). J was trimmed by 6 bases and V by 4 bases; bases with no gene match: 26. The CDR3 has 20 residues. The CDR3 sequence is CATSISRGTVRAVGGPEAFF. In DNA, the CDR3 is TGTGCCACCAGCATTTCCCGGGGGACAGTAAGGGCCGTGGGCGGGCCTGAAGCTTTCTTT.

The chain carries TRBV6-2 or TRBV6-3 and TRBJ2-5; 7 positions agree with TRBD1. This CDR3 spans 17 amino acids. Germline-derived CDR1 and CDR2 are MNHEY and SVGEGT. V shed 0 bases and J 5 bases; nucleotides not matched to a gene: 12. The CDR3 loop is CASSYSKGAGGRETQYF. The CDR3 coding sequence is TGTGCCAGCAGTTACTCGAAGGGGGCAGGGGGAAGGGAGACCCAGTACTTC.

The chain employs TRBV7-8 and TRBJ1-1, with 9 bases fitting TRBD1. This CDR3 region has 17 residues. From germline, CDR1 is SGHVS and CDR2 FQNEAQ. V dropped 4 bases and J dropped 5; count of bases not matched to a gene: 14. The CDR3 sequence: CASSSTRDRVHFTEAFF. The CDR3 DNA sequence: TGTGCCAGCAGCTCAACTCGGGACAGGGTCCATTTTACTGAAGCTTTCTTT.

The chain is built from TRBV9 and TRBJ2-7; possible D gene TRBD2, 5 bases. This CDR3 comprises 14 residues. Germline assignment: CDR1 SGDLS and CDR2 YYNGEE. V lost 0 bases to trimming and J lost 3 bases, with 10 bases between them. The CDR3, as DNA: TGTGCCAGCAGCGTAGCTTGGAGGCACTACGAGCAGTACTTC. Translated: CASSVAWRHYEQYF.